These 23 T cell receptor beta chains share one sample of origin, sequenced in a study of T-cell reconstitution after alpha-beta-depleted transplantation in children. Unique molecular identifiers were used in preparing the TCRbeta library. TCRdb ran MiXCR on the PCR reads and lists one entry per CDR3 protein. The sample has hundreds of thousands of distinct CDR3 sequences, less than 35% seen once. Sequencing used PBMCs from the stem cell graft donor, obtained from the stem cell graft. Receptor source: a human donor who donated a stem cell graft to a child with aplastic anemia.

The chain employs TRBV7-3 and TRBJ1-1; D is possibly TRBD1 (5 bases). The CDR3 has 15 amino acids. V was shortened by 1 base and J by 4 bases, with 13 bases between the two germline ends. Looked up from germline, CDR1 is SGHTA and CDR2 is FQGTGA. The CDR3 loop reads CASSLIGGGSTEAFF. The CDR3 DNA follows: TGTGCCAGCAGCTTAATTGGCGGGGGGAGCACTGAAGCTTTCTTT.

This clonotype was counted only a few times. V is TRBV19 and J is TRBJ2-2; TRBD1 matches 7 bases. CDR1 is LNHDA and CDR2 is SQIVND in the germline V gene (reference sequence). With V trimmed by 3 bases and J by 6 bases, 4 bases remained unmatched. The CDR3 contains 14 residues. Here the CDR3 reads CASSIGTVPGELFF. In DNA, the CDR3 is TGTGCCAGTAGTATTGGGACAGTCCCCGGGGAGCTGTTTTTT.

Here the CDR3 DNA reads TGTGCCAGCAGCCAAGGGCGGCAAGCTTTCTTT. Translating it yields CASSQGRQAFF. The V gene is TRBV3-1, the J gene TRBJ1-1; unclear D gene. The CDR3 extends over 11 amino acids. V was trimmed by 1 base and J by 9 bases, leaving 6 bases between them. The V gene's germline CDR1 is LGHDT and CDR2 YNNKEL (reference sequence).

The CDR3: CASQKTSGPYEQYF. CDR3 bases: TGTGCCAGCCAAAAGACTAGCGGGCCCTACGAGCAGTACTTC. This chain joins TRBV28 and TRBJ2-7, with 10 bases matching TRBD2. The CDR3 runs 14 residues. The germline CDR1 and CDR2 sequences are MDHEN and SYDVKM. V shed 8 bases and J 2 bases; nucleotides not matched to a gene: 6.

The chain couples TRBV28 to TRBJ2-1; tentatively, D is TRBD2 (6 bases). Trimming removed 6 bases at V and 2 bases at J, with 17 bases between. Germline loops: CDR1 MDHEN, CDR2 SYDVKM. This CDR3 has 16 residues. The CDR3 DNA reads TGTGCCAGCAGCCCTAGGGCTAGCGCTACCTACAATGAGCAGTTCTTC. Its translation: CASSPRASATYNEQFF.

The sample holds many counts of this clonotype. The chain carries TRBV5-1 and TRBJ2-5; D possibly uses TRBD1 or TRBD2 (5 bases each). The V gene's germline CDR1 is SGHRS and CDR2 YFSETQ. CDR3 length: 12 amino acids. Trimming took 4 bases from V and 5 from J, leaving 9 bases between them. The CDR3 spells CASSPGRETQYF. The CDR3 DNA reads as TGCGCCAGCAGCCCGGGACGGGAGACCCAGTACTTC.

The gene calls are TRBV5-1 and TRBJ2-1; 10 nucleotides line up with TRBD2. The CDR3 is made up of 16 amino acids. The V and J ends lost 0 bases and 5 bases, in that order; junction bases with no gene match: 5. The V gene's germline CDR1 is SGHRS and CDR2 YFSETQ. CDR3 DNA: TGCGCCAGCAGCTTGGATCCAACTAGCGGGGACAATGAGCAGTTCTTC. Translated, it gives CASSLDPTSGDNEQFF.

This chain links TRBV6-6 with TRBJ2-2; TRBD2 aligns across 7 bases. The CDR3 spans 15 residues. Germline V gene lookup returns CDR1 MNHNY and CDR2 SVGAGI (reference sequence). J lost 10 bases, V lost 0 bases, and 8 bases had no gene match. The CDR3 sequence is CASSYSSSGESELFF. CDR3 in DNA: TGTGCCAGCAGTTACTCGTCTAGCGGTGAATCGGAGCTGTTTTTT.

The chain employs TRBV11-2 and TRBJ2-1; 7 nucleotides align to TRBD2. V gave up 8 bases and J gave up 8 bases; unmatched junction bases: 15. The CDR3 is 15 residues long. The germline V gene encodes CDR1 SGHAT and CDR2 FQNNGV. DNA for the CDR3: TGTGCCAGCTTAGAGGGCGGGAGAATTACAGATGAGCAGTTCTTC. Its translation: CASLEGGRITDEQFF.

In its sample, this clonotype was seen a few times. V gene TRBV6-1 combines with J gene TRBJ2-4; possibly TRBD2 for D (6 bases). Germline V gene data show CDR1 as MNHNS and CDR2 as SASEGT. The CDR3 has 14 amino acids. V lost 6 bases, J lost 3 bases, and 12 bases lay in between. DNA of the CDR3: TGTGCCAGCAGCCTGGGCGGGGACAAAAACATTCAGTACTTC. Amino acids: CASSLGGDKNIQYF.

The J gene is TRBJ2-5, the V gene TRBV15; D may be TRBD1 or TRBD2 (6 bases each). From germline, CDR1 is LNHNV and CDR2 YYDKDF (reference sequence). Between the trimmed V and J ends, which lost 0 bases and 1 base, there was a span of 21 bases. The CDR3 loop spans 19 amino acids. DNA for the CDR3: TGTGCCACCAGCAGAGAGACCCCGCGGGACACCGGACCCCAAGAGACCCAGTACTTC. It codes for CATSRETPRDTGPQETQYF.

The rearrangement joins TRBV30 to TRBJ2-2; D may be TRBD2 (6 bases). The CDR3 consists of 15 residues. The germline V gene encodes CDR1 GTSNPN and CDR2 SVGIG (reference sequence). The V gene lost 3 bases and the J gene lost 7 bases, with 18 bases spanning the gap. For the CDR3, the DNA is TGTGCCTGGAGCCCTAGCGCGGAGACAGTCGGGGAGCTGTTTTTT. Its protein product is CAWSPSAETVGELFF.

The rearrangement uses TRBV29-1 and TRBJ2-1; D remains ambiguous. Germline V lookup: CDR1 SQVTM, CDR2 ANQGSEA. The germline V and J ends were trimmed by 2 bases and 2 bases, with 10 bases remaining between them. CDR3 length equals 14 residues. The CDR3 nucleotides are TGCAGCGTTGAAATTATGGCAGCCTACAATGAGCAGTTCTTC. Residues: CSVEIMAAYNEQFF.

This rearrangement joins TRBV14 to TRBJ2-4; TRBD1 aligns across 7 bases. CDR3 length: 18 residues. V was clipped by 1 base and J by 1 base; unmatched bases: 10. Germline-derived CDR1 and CDR2 are SGHDN and FVKESK. The CDR3 spells CASSQAWGTVHAKNIQYF. The CDR3 nucleotides read TGTGCCAGCAGCCAAGCATGGGGGACAGTGCATGCCAAAAACATTCAGTACTTC.

The chain employs TRBV7-8 and TRBJ2-1; D is unclear. The CDR3 runs to 14 residues. Germline loops: CDR1 SGHVS, CDR2 FQNEAQ. V lost 2 bases and J 0 bases, leaving 5 bases between the germline ends. The CDR3 sequence is CASSLILSYNEQFF. Here the CDR3 DNA reads TGTGCCAGCAGCTTAATTCTCTCCTACAATGAGCAGTTCTTC.

The rearrangement joins TRBV27 to TRBJ1-2; possibly TRBD1 for D (5 bases). The CDR3 is 15 residues long. Looked up from germline, CDR1 is MNHEY and CDR2 is SMNVEV (reference sequence). With 2 bases removed from V and 3 bases from J, the gap between germline ends came to 13 bases. CDR3 DNA sequence: TGTGCCAGCAGTTTAACGTCCCGAGGGGACTATGGCTACACCTTC. Protein: CASSLTSRGDYGYTF.

This clonotype was seen a handful of times. The genes are TRBV5-1 and TRBJ1-1, with a weak D call TRBD1 (6 bases). Germline CDR1 is SGHRS and CDR2 is YFSETQ. The CDR3 runs to 14 residues. V shed 2 bases and J shed 4 bases, with 12 bases lying between them. CDR3 sequence: CASSFNRGGTEAFF. The CDR3, as DNA: TGCGCCAGCAGCTTCAACAGAGGGGGCACTGAAGCTTTCTTT.

Concerning this clonotype: One end of the junction is discordant with germline, which a read error may explain. The chain recombines TRBV7-3 with TRBJ2-2, with a possible D match to TRBD2 (5 bases). In germline, CDR1 is SGHTA, CDR2 FQGTGA. The CDR3 spans 12 residues. The CDR3 bases are TGTGCCAGCAGCCAGCCGGACGGGGAGCTGCTTTTT. It is translated as CASSQPDGELLF. The full variable domain, its missing parts supplied by reference TRBV7-3 and TRBJ2-2, is GAGVSQTPSNKVTEKGKYVELRCDPISGHTALYWYRQSLGQGPEFLIYFQGTGAADDSGLPNDRFFAVRPEGSVSTLKIQRTERGDSAVYLCASSQPDGELLFGEGSRLTVL.

The sample holds a few counts of this clonotype. The chain links TRBV5-1 to TRBJ1-2; the match to TRBD1 covers 7 bases. This CDR3 has 14 amino acids. The V segment lost 0 bases and the J segment 4 bases; nucleotides outside the gene matches: 3. Germline V gene sequence: CDR1 SGHRS, CDR2 YFSETQ. DNA of the CDR3: TGCGCCAGCAGCTTGGTTCCAGGGGGCTATGGCTACACCTTC. It codes for CASSLVPGGYGYTF.

With respect to this clonotype: At one of its ends the junction is not consistent with the germline gene, which may arise from a read error. The J gene is TRBJ2-1, the V gene TRBV25-1; perhaps D is TRBD1 or TRBD2 (6 bases each). CDR1 MGHDK and CDR2 SYGVNS come from the germline V gene. This CDR3 comprises 12 residues. This CDR3 reads CASTRGGERVSF. The CDR3 coding sequence is TGTGCCAGCACCAGGGGCGGGGAGAGGGTCTCCTTC.

The V gene is TRBV5-6, the J gene TRBJ1-2; TRBD1 might be the D (5 bases). Trimming removed 4 bases at V and 0 bases at J, with 7 bases between. Germline-derived CDR1 and CDR2 are SGHDT and YYEEEE. This CDR3 has 13 residues. The CDR3 nucleotides are TGTGCCAGCAGCCGGGGCACTAACTATGGCTACACCTTC. The encoded protein is CASSRGTNYGYTF. The whole variable domain, remainder taken from reference TRBV5-6 and TRBJ1-2, is DAGVTQSPTHLIKTRGQQVTLRCSPKSGHDTVSWYQQALGQGPQFIFQYYEEEERQRGNFPDRFSGHQFPNYSSELNVNALLLGDSALYLCASSRGTNYGYTFGSGTRLTVV.

The J gene is TRBJ1-1, the V gene TRBV29-1; TRBD1 might be the D (6 bases). The CDR3 has 16 residues. CDR1 and CDR2 from the germline V gene are SQVTM and ANQGSEA. V shed 7 bases and J shed 4 bases, with 25 bases lying between them. Here the CDR3 reads CSATRSDAGVGTEAFF. The CDR3 DNA reads TGCAGCGCAACAAGATCTGACGCAGGGGTGGGCACTGAAGCTTTCTTT.

The table lists this clonotype with a few counts. The chain is built from TRBV25-1 and TRBJ1-2; D is possibly TRBD1 (5 bases). Germline-derived CDR1 and CDR2 are MGHDK and SYGVNS. The CDR3 runs 13 residues. V was cut by 2 bases and J by 7 bases, with 11 bases left in between. The CDR3 reads CASSEGRAAGYTF. In DNA form, the CDR3 reads TGTGCCAGCAGTGAAGGCAGGGCTGCTGGCTACACCTTC.